A selection of T cell receptor beta chains follows, all from one sample in a study of T cells after yellow fever vaccination. MiXCR, run by TCRdb on the 5' RACE reads, gives a single entry per CDR3 protein. Of more than 15,000 distinct CDR3 sequences in the sample, about 4.1% were seen once. The input for sequencing was PBMCs, either bulk or a sorted T-cell subset (CD4+, CD8+, memory, or dextramer-sorted; not recorded which), taken 15 days after the yellow fever booster vaccination. The origin of the receptors is a man aged 25-45 years who received the YFV17D yellow fever vaccine. The CDR3 runs from the conserved cysteine through the conserved F or W. D genes are given only for firm matches. Size values are once, few and many counts, or a class for expanded clones, and some rows have none.

v_gene,j_gene,len,abundance,d_gene,CDR3aa,CDR3nt
TRBV19,TRBJ1-1,16,many,.,CASSIGAGLENTEAFF,TGTGCCAGTAGTATAGGTGCAGGGCTGGAGAACACTGAAGCTTTCTTT
TRBV6-2/TRBV6-3,TRBJ2-5,14,.,TRBD2,CASTTTSVEETQYF,TGTGCCAGCACCACCACTAGCGTAGAAGAGACCCAGTACTTC
TRBV7-2,TRBJ2-2,13,medium-sized,.,CASTLQASGELFF,TGTGCCAGCACCTTACAGGCGTCCGGGGAGCTGTTTTTT
TRBV12-3/TRBV12-4,TRBJ1-2,14,medium-sized,TRBD1,CASSFPGQGAGYTF,TGTGCCAGCAGTTTCCCCGGACAGGGGGCTGGCTACACCTTC
TRBV20-1,TRBJ2-7,13,many,.,CSATWTKSYEQYF,TGCAGTGCAACTTGGACGAAGTCCTACGAGCAGTACTTC
TRBV5-6,TRBJ2-1,13,many,.,CASSVETYNEQFF,TGTGCCAGCAGCGTTGAGACTTACAATGAGCAGTTCTTC
TRBV6-2/TRBV6-3,TRBJ1-5,13,many,.,CASSSGYNQPQHF,TGTGCCAGCAGTTCCGGATACAATCAGCCCCAGCATTTT
TRBV18,TRBJ2-1,16,many,.,CASSPRAGVVYNEQFF,TGTGCCAGCTCACCACGAGCGGGCGTAGTCTACAATGAGCAGTTCTTC
TRBV20-1,TRBJ2-1,14,many,.,CSALGPGSYNEQFF,TGCAGTGCCCTAGGCCCGGGGTCCTACAATGAGCAGTTCTTC
TRBV21-1,TRBJ2-7,17,many,.,CASSKLGWGPRCDEQYF,TGTGCCAGCAGCAAGCTAGGATGGGGCCCCAGGTGTGACGAGCAGTACTTC
TRBV15,TRBJ2-4,12,many,.,CATSRAADIQYF,TGTGCCACCAGCAGAGCGGCCGACATTCAGTACTTC
TRBV6-2/TRBV6-3,TRBJ2-7,12,many,.,CASSYASYEQYF,TGTGCCAGCAGTTACGCATCCTACGAGCAGTACTTC
TRBV7-9,TRBJ2-2,16,many,.,CASSPTGRASAGELFF,TGTGCCAGCAGCCCTACAGGAAGGGCCTCGGCCGGGGAGCTGTTTTTT
TRBV5-5,TRBJ1-5,13,many,.,CASSLLGDQPQHF,TGTGCCAGCAGCTTGTTAGGGGATCAGCCCCAGCATTTT
TRBV14,TRBJ1-5,18,many,.,CASSHPDRSFYSNQPQHF,TGTGCCAGCAGCCACCCTGACAGAAGTTTTTATAGCAATCAGCCCCAGCATTTT
TRBV20-1,TRBJ1-5,15,few,TRBD1,CSASTNRGPGKPQHF,TGCAGTGCTAGCACTAACAGGGGGCCCGGGAAGCCCCAGCATTTT
TRBV12-3/TRBV12-4,TRBJ2-1,17,many,TRBD2,CASSSYSSGRGYNEQFF,TGTGCCAGCAGTTCCTACTCTAGCGGGAGGGGCTACAATGAGCAGTTCTTC
TRBV3-1,TRBJ1-5,16,many,.,CASSQDGRGNNQPQHF,TGTGCCAGCAGCCAAGACGGTAGGGGGAACAATCAGCCCCAGCATTTT
TRBV13,TRBJ2-2,16,many,.,CASSLESGPNTGELFF,TGTGCCAGCAGCTTAGAGAGCGGGCCTAACACCGGGGAGCTGTTTTTT
TRBV19,TRBJ2-3,12,many,.,CASSMGEDTQYF,TGTGCCAGTAGTATGGGTGAAGATACGCAGTATTTT
TRBV19,TRBJ1-5,14,many,TRBD1,CASSIRGQNQPQHF,TGTGCCAGTAGTATCAGGGGACAGAATCAGCCCCAGCATTTT
TRBV7-2,TRBJ2-2,16,many,TRBD2,CASSPRASGTTGELFF,TGTGCCAGCAGCCCCCGGGCTAGCGGGACCACCGGGGAGCTGTTTTTT
TRBV6-5,TRBJ2-2,13,many,.,CASFQTNTGELFF,TGTGCCAGTTTTCAGACGAACACCGGGGAGCTGTTTTTT
TRBV24-1,TRBJ2-3,15,medium-sized,TRBD2,CATSESGGITDTQYF,TGTGCCACCAGTGAGAGCGGGGGAATCACAGATACGCAGTATTTT
TRBV7-8,TRBJ2-7,13,many,TRBD1,CASSLGTGYEQYF,TGTGCCAGCAGCTTGGGGACAGGCTACGAGCAGTACTTC
TRBV29-1,TRBJ2-4,15,many,TRBD2,CSVESLAGAKNIQYF,TGCAGCGTTGAAAGCCTAGCGGGAGCCAAAAACATTCAGTACTTC
TRBV7-9,TRBJ2-1,10,many,.,CASSQGEQFF,TGTGCCAGCAGCCAGGGCGAGCAGTTCTTC
TRBV7-2,TRBJ2-7,15,many,.,CASSLDRANSYEQYF,TGTGCCAGCAGCTTAGATCGGGCCAATTCCTACGAGCAGTACTTC
TRBV6-6,TRBJ2-2,12,many,.,CASSRLRGELFF,TGTGCCAGCAGTAGGCTACGCGGGGAGCTGTTTTTT
TRBV5-5,TRBJ2-6,14,many,.,CASIRDSGANVLTF,TGTGCCAGCATCAGGGACTCTGGGGCCAACGTCCTGACTTTC
TRBV11-2,TRBJ1-4,17,many,.,CASSLSQRARTNEKLFF,TGTGCCAGCAGCTTAAGTCAGAGGGCACGGACTAATGAAAAACTGTTTTTT
TRBV5-1,TRBJ2-7,14,many,TRBD2,CASSLRSGDDEQYF,TGCGCCAGCAGCTTGCGTAGCGGGGACGACGAGCAGTACTTC
TRBV5-1,TRBJ2-5,13,medium-sized,.,CASSPSYQETQYF,TGCGCCAGCAGCCCGTCGTACCAAGAGACCCAGTACTTC
TRBV29-1,TRBJ2-7,13,many,TRBD1,CSVRTGGGIEQYF,TGCAGCGTTAGGACAGGGGGGGGAATCGAGCAGTACTTC
TRBV7-2,TRBJ2-7,14,many,.,CASSFGDLRSEQYF,TGTGCCAGCAGCTTCGGTGACCTTCGATCCGAGCAGTACTTC
TRBV7-9,TRBJ1-1,14,many,.,CASSYQGGITEAFF,TGTGCCAGCAGCTACCAGGGAGGGATAACTGAAGCTTTCTTT
TRBV29-1,TRBJ2-2,14,many,.,CSVRAFGTTGELFF,TGCAGCGTACGGGCCTTCGGCACTACCGGGGAGCTGTTTTTT
TRBV28,TRBJ1-5,17,few,.,CASSLGYGFLTHQPQHF,TGTGCCAGCAGTTTAGGATACGGCTTTCTGACACATCAGCCCCAGCATTTT
TRBV19,TRBJ1-2,18,many,TRBD1,CASSDRQGRGLRVYGYTF,TGTGCCAGTAGTGACCGACAGGGGCGCGGTCTTAGGGTCTATGGCTACACCTTC
TRBV20-1,TRBJ2-1,19,many,.,CSARVTGGGGTSSYNEQFF,TGCAGTGCTAGAGTAACTGGAGGGGGGGGAACCAGCTCCTACAATGAGCAGTTCTTC
TRBV12-3/TRBV12-4,TRBJ2-3,11,many,.,CASSFSDTQYF,TGTGCCAGCAGTTTTTCAGATACGCAGTATTTT
TRBV9,TRBJ2-1,14,many,TRBD2,CASSVEGGTIEQFF,TGTGCCAGCAGCGTAGAGGGCGGGACTATTGAGCAGTTCTTC
TRBV21-1,TRBJ2-3,20,many,.,CASSKESGQGAVASTDTQYF,TGTGCCAGCAGCAAAGAGTCGGGACAGGGGGCGGTAGCTAGCACAGATACGCAGTATTTT
TRBV7-2,TRBJ2-7,15,many,.,CASSPTGLADYEQYF,TGTGCCAGCAGCCCAACAGGGCTAGCCGACTACGAGCAGTACTTC
TRBV18,TRBJ2-1,12,many,.,CASSRGGNEQFF,TGTGCCAGCTCACGAGGCGGGAATGAGCAGTTCTTC